This TCR beta chain is from a study of siplizumab effects on memory and regulatory T cells. Study results and limitations: Mapping to unstimulated subsets was achieved for only a minor fraction of alloreactive clones. For mappable alloreactive CD4+ clones, the mean Treg-derived fraction was roughly 70% with siplizumab and approximately 27% in controls. Significant reduction of alloreactive sequences traceable to unstimulated CD4+ memory cells was observed with siplizumab.

Regarding this clone: As yet, its antigen is unknown.

Every sample had roughly 93,000 of its TCR templates assayed. TCRdb keeps only in-frame clones here, not all; method: immunoSEQ multiplex PCR. The data hold around 100,000 clones, with about 90% observed a single time. V lost 3 bases and J lost 2, with 6 bases in between. CDR3 size: 13 residues. The germline V gene encodes CDR1 KGHSH and CDR2 LQKENI. The receptor comes from a human donor in good health. Sequenced sample: CD4+ T cells sorted from blood. V is TRBV18 and J is TRBJ2-3, with D uncertain. The CDR3 protein is CASSPQHTDTQYF. The DNA for the CDR3 is TGTGCCAGCTCACCCCAGCACACAGATACGCAGTATTTT. Using reference TRBV18 and TRBJ2-3 for the parts outside the CDR3, the full variable domain is NAGVMQNPRHLVRRRGQEARLRCSPMKGHSHVYWYRQLPEEGLKFMVYLQKENIIDESGMPKERFSAEFPKEGPSILRIQQVVRGDSAAYFCASSPQHTDTQYFGPGTRLTVL.